The 32 T cell receptor beta chains below all came from one sample that was sequenced in a study of immune evolution from preneoplasia to lung adenocarcinoma. Some clones are missing from TCRdb's copy, which holds only in-frame ones; the method was immunoSEQ multiplex PCR. The table shows roughly 4,600 clones, with over 70% occurring only once. The sample was FFPE adjacent normal lung tissue. These receptor sequences come from a donor older than 65 with lung adenocarcinoma.

The chain couples TRBV5-5 to TRBJ2-7; the D gene is possibly TRBD1 (5 bases). CDR3 size: 13 residues. In germline, CDR1 is SGHKS, CDR2 YYEKEE (reference sequence). V was pared by 5 bases and J by 2 bases, with 11 bases between. The CDR3, as DNA: TGTGCCAGCAGGGGGCAGGGCCCCTACGAGCAGTACTTC. As protein: CASRGQGPYEQYF.

The CDR3 region is CASSLGTEAFF. The CDR3 DNA is TGTGCCAGCAGCTTAGGCACTGAAGCTTTCTTT. The rearrangement uses TRBV7-8 and TRBJ1-1; D unresolved. V dropped 1 base and J dropped 4 bases, with 1 base sitting between them. The CDR3 has 11 residues. The germline CDR1 and CDR2 sequences are SGHVS and FQNEAQ.

The rearrangement uses TRBV18 and TRBJ2-5; D might be TRBD2 (5 bases). The DNA end is a closer match to TRBJ2-7, so the J assignment may be wrong. The CDR3 runs to 15 residues. The germline gives CDR1 KGHSH, CDR2 LQKENI. CDR3 sequence reads: CASSPSGIRNYEQYF. DNA for the CDR3: TGTGCCAGCTCACCTTCCGGGATACGTAACTACGAGCAGTACTTC.

The CDR3, as DNA: TGTGCCAGGCACCGGGGCGAGCAGTACTTC. Its translation: CARHRGEQYF. The rearrangement uses TRBV6-5 and TRBJ2-7, with D possibly matching TRBD2 (5 bases). The CDR3 is made up of 10 amino acids. Trimming shortened V by 9 bases and J by 6 bases, and 9 bases separated the two germline ends. Germline values: CDR1 MNHEY, CDR2 SVGAGI.

The table lists this clone with a few counts. The chain combines TRBV7-9 with TRBJ2-7; 11 positions match TRBD2. Unmatched junction bases numbered 2, after V lost 5 bases and J lost 2 bases. The CDR3 totals 14 residues. Germline V gene lookup returns CDR1 SEHNR and CDR2 FQNEAQ (reference sequence). Written as DNA, the CDR3 is TGTGCCAGCAGCGAGGGACTAGCGGCCTACGAGCAGTACTTC. This translates into CASSEGLAAYEQYF. The complete variable domain, with remaining parts taken from reference TRBV7-9 and TRBJ2-7, reads DTGVSQNPRHKITKRGQNVTFRCDPISEHNRLYWYRQTLGQGPEFLTYFQNEAQLEKSRLLSDRFSAERPKGSFSTLEIQRTEQGDSAMYLCASSEGLAAYEQYFGPGTRLTVT.

The chain is built from TRBV4-2 and TRBJ2-2, with D possibly TRBD2 on 5 matching bases. The CDR3 is 15 residues long. V shed 4 bases and J shed 0 bases, with 9 bases lying between them. In germline, CDR1 is LGHNA, CDR2 YNFKEQ. The CDR3 DNA follows: TGTGCCAGCAGCCGGACTGAAGCGAACACCGGGGAGCTGTTTTTT. Protein sequence: CASSRTEANTGELFF.

The rearrangement uses TRBV5-4 and TRBJ2-5; 9 nucleotides match TRBD1. The CDR3 loop spans 14 amino acids. Germline loops: CDR1 SGHNT, CDR2 YYREEE (reference sequence). The J segment lost 7 bases and the V segment lost 4 bases, leaving 8 bases of the junction unmatched. The CDR3 loop reads CASSPGQGTGTQYF. Written as DNA, the CDR3 is TGTGCCAGCAGCCCGGGACAGGGAACAGGGACCCAGTACTTC.

The chain joins TRBV20-1 to TRBJ2-3; no clear D gene. CDR3 length: 11 amino acids. Per the germline V gene, CDR1 is DFQATT and CDR2 is SNEGSKA (reference sequence). Trimming removed 5 bases from V and 2 bases from J, with 5 bases in between. CDR3 DNA sequence: TGCAGTGCTCGCTTCACAGATACGCAGTATTTT. As protein: CSARFTDTQYF.

This clone was recorded only once. The V call is TRBV5-1, the J call TRBJ2-3, with 7 bases that match TRBD1. The CDR3 covers 17 residues. The J segment lost 3 bases and the V segment lost 1 base, leaving 11 bases of the junction unmatched. CDR1 is SGHRS and CDR2 is YFSETQ in the germline V gene. CDR3 DNA sequence: TGCGCCAGCAGCTTGCGGGGATCCTTACAGGGGACAGATACGCAGTATTTT. Its translation is CASSLRGSLQGTDTQYF.

By proportion, this clone is medium-sized. The chain joins TRBV30 to TRBJ2-2; 7 nucleotides align to TRBD1. The V gene end was trimmed by 1 base and the J gene end by 6 bases; junction bases not matched to a gene: 2. The CDR3 extends over 13 amino acids. CDR1 is GTSNPN, CDR2 SVGIG, per germline (reference sequence). CDR3 sequence: CAWSGQGPGELFF. The CDR3 nucleotides are TGTGCCTGGAGTGGACAGGGTCCCGGGGAGCTGTTTTTT.

The rearrangement uses TRBV5-1 and TRBJ2-1, with D unresolved. With 4 bases removed from V and 8 bases from J, the gap between germline ends came to 19 bases. The CDR3 is 15 residues long. CDR1 is SGHRS, CDR2 YFSETQ, per germline. The CDR3 DNA reads as TGCGCCAGCAGCCGCGAGAGCTCCGCAGTCGATGAGCAGTTCTTC. This codes for CASSRESSAVDEQFF.

The CDR3, as DNA: TGTGCCAGCAGGGAGGGTGGTCGCAATGAGCAGTTCTTC. Its protein is CASREGGRNEQFF. V is TRBV27 and J is TRBJ2-1; the D gene is possibly TRBD2 (6 bases). The CDR3 runs to 13 residues. Trimming took off 6 bases at V and 6 bases at J, with 12 bases between the two ends. Germline V gives CDR1 MNHEY, CDR2 SMNVEV (reference sequence).

There are a few counts of this clone. This rearrangement joins TRBV29-1 to TRBJ1-2, with TRBD1 as a possible D gene (6 bases). Germline lookup yields CDR1 SQVTM and CDR2 ANQGSEA. This CDR3 spans 14 amino acids. V was cut by 6 bases and J by 6 bases, with 20 bases left in between. The CDR3 spells CSVENRARYDGYTF. The CDR3 DNA follows: TGCAGCGTAGAAAACAGGGCGCGGTACGATGGCTACACCTTC.

The CDR3 bases are TGTGCCAGCAGCCAGGACAGGGGTTCTAATGAAAAACTGTTTTTT. It is translated as CASSQDRGSNEKLFF. The chain carries TRBV7-2 and TRBJ1-4; 9 nucleotides agree with TRBD1. Germline loops: CDR1 SGHTA, CDR2 FQGNSA. Trimming cost V 5 bases and J 3 bases; bases outside gene matches: 4. The CDR3 extends over 15 amino acids.

This chain uses TRBV7-2 with TRBJ2-3; D ambiguous. Germline V lookup: CDR1 SGHTA, CDR2 FQGNSA. The CDR3 is 14 residues long. V was trimmed by 1 base and J by 2 bases, leaving 7 bases between them. This CDR3 reads CASSLDSLTDTQYF. In nucleotides, the CDR3 is TGTGCCAGCAGCTTAGATAGTCTCACAGATACGCAGTATTTT.

V and J are TRBV2 and TRBJ1-4; D perhaps matches TRBD1 (5 bases). The V gene's germline CDR1 is SNHLY and CDR2 FYNNEI. This CDR3 region has 14 residues. V lost 7 bases, J lost 2 bases, and 11 bases lay in between. The chain's CDR3 is CASMPGLTNEKLFF. CDR3 nucleotides: TGTGCCAGCATGCCAGGGTTGACTAATGAAAAACTGTTTTTT. The variable domain in full, completed from reference TRBV2 and TRBJ1-4, reads EPEVTQTPSHQVTQMGQEVILRCVPISNHLYFYWYRQILGQKVEFLVSFYNNEISEKSEIFDDQFSVERPDGSNFTLKIRSTKLEDSAMYFCASMPGLTNEKLFFGSGTQLSVL.

This chain joins TRBV11-2 and TRBJ2-1; a weak D match, TRBD1 (5 bases). Looked up from germline, CDR1 is SGHAT and CDR2 is FQNNGV. The CDR3 is 13 amino acids. Trimming pared 3 bases from V and 3 bases from J, leaving 6 bases between. DNA for the CDR3: TGTGCCAGCAGCTTGGGGCACTACAATGAGCAGTTCTTC. Translated, it gives CASSLGHYNEQFF.

By share, this clone ranks as medium-sized (0.01 to 0.1%). The CDR3 reads CATSPWLENYEQYF. CDR3 DNA sequence: TGTGCCACCAGCCCGTGGTTAGAGAACTACGAGCAGTACTTC. The rearrangement joins TRBV6-1 to TRBJ2-7; D gene unclear. Per the germline V gene, CDR1 is MNHNS and CDR2 is SASEGT. The germline V and J ends were trimmed by 10 bases and 3 bases, with 19 bases remaining between them. The CDR3 length is 14 residues.

This clone counts as large (0.1 to 1%). The rearrangement uses TRBV30 and TRBJ2-2; D possibly corresponds to TRBD1 (5 bases). This CDR3 region has 13 residues. Germline V gives CDR1 GTSNPN, CDR2 SVGIG (reference sequence). Trimming pared 4 bases from V and 7 bases from J, leaving 13 bases between. The CDR3: CAWNSQGSGELFF. CDR3 DNA sequence: TGTGCCTGGAATAGCCAGGGAAGCGGGGAGCTGTTTTTT.

This clone is medium-sized (0.01 to 0.1%) in the sample. The chain is built from TRBV30 and TRBJ2-2; possible D gene TRBD1, 6 bases. There are 13 residues in the CDR3. Germline CDR1 and CDR2: GTSNPN and SVGIG (reference sequence). The V and J ends lost 2 bases and 5 bases respectively, with 9 bases between them. The CDR3 DNA reads as TGTGCCTGGAGTCCACAGGGAACCGGGGAGCTGTTTTTT. This gives the protein CAWSPQGTGELFF.

This chain uses TRBV7-9 with TRBJ2-7; D uncertain. Germline CDR1 SEHNR, CDR2 FQNEAQ (reference sequence). CDR3 length equals 14 residues. Trimming took 4 bases from V and 3 from J, leaving 13 bases between them. CDR3 loop: CASSSAGHRYEQYF. The CDR3 DNA is TGTGCCAGCAGCTCCGCCGGGCACCGCTACGAGCAGTACTTC.

This clone was seen a handful of times. The chain recombines TRBV7-6 with TRBJ2-3, with D possibly being TRBD1 or TRBD2 (6 bases each). The CDR3 covers 15 residues. Germline loops: CDR1 SGHVS, CDR2 FNYEAQ. With 3 bases removed from V and 0 bases from J, the gap between germline ends came to 10 bases. Written as DNA, the CDR3 is TGTGCCAGCAGCTTGGAGGGGGAAAGCACAGATACGCAGTATTTT. Translated: CASSLEGESTDTQYF.

V gene TRBV5-1 combines with J gene TRBJ2-7; tentatively, D is TRBD1 (6 bases). This CDR3 spans 14 amino acids. V lost 4 bases to trimming and J lost 0 bases, with 11 bases between them. Looked up from germline, CDR1 is SGHRS and CDR2 is YFSETQ. The CDR3 DNA sequence: TGCGCCAGCAGCCCAGGGGACGCCTCCTACGAGCAGTACTTC. Protein sequence: CASSPGDASYEQYF.

The chain links TRBV7-2 to TRBJ1-5; the D gene is possibly TRBD1 (6 bases). CDR3 length: 15 amino acids. Germline V gene sequence: CDR1 SGHTA, CDR2 FQGNSA. Trimming removed 6 bases from V and 1 base from J, with 13 bases in between. CDR3 loop: CASSFAQGSNQPQHF. The DNA for the CDR3 is TGTGCCAGCAGTTTTGCCCAGGGGAGCAATCAGCCCCAGCATTTT.

The chain links TRBV9 to TRBJ2-1; D is perhaps TRBD1 (6 bases). CDR3 size: 16 residues. Trimming took 0 bases from V and 6 from J, leaving 16 bases between them. The germline gives CDR1 SGDLS, CDR2 YYNGEE. The chain's CDR3 is CASSVADRLGSNEQFF. CDR3 coding DNA: TGTGCCAGCAGCGTAGCAGACAGGTTGGGGTCCAATGAGCAGTTCTTC.

The chain combines TRBV4-2 with TRBJ2-7; D is perhaps TRBD1 (6 bases). CDR3 length: 15 amino acids. The V end lost 4 bases, the J end lost 3 bases, and 16 bases lay between the germline ends. The germline CDR1 and CDR2 sequences are LGHNA and YNFKEQ. CDR3 coding DNA: TGTGCCAGCAGCCCCTCGTGGACAGAGGACTACGAGCAGTACTTC. Translating it yields CASSPSWTEDYEQYF.

This clone was observed once. The chain uses TRBV29-1 and TRBJ1-1; 9 bases are shared with TRBD1. This CDR3 is built from 12 residues. J gave up 7 bases and V 6 bases, and 6 bases lay outside the gene matches. Germline V lookup: CDR1 SQVTM, CDR2 ANQGSEA. The CDR3 reads CSVDGQGNEAFF. The DNA of the CDR3 is TGCAGCGTGGATGGACAGGGGAATGAAGCTTTCTTT.

This clone was seen a few times. Other DNA sequences within the sample encode an identical CDR3. The chain carries TRBV30 and TRBJ2-3; D gene ambiguous. Germline-derived CDR1 and CDR2 are GTSNPN and SVGIG (reference sequence). The CDR3 has 10 residues. V lost 5 bases and J lost 6, with 6 bases in between. For the CDR3, the DNA is TGTGCCTGGGGGCTGGATACGCAGTATTTT. Amino acids: CAWGLDTQYF.

This clone was recorded a few times. The chain recombines TRBV7-8 with TRBJ1-1, with D maybe TRBD1 (5 bases). V lost 5 bases and J lost 4, with 14 bases in between. This CDR3 is 14 amino acids long. Germline CDR1 SGHVS, CDR2 FQNEAQ. The CDR3 protein is CASSRGTGGTEAFF. CDR3 bases: TGTGCCAGCAGCCGAGGGACTGGGGGCACTGAAGCTTTCTTT.

The chain has TRBV7-3 and TRBJ2-5, with D maybe TRBD2 (5 bases). This CDR3 is 17 amino acids long. Germline values: CDR1 SGHTA, CDR2 FQGTGA. With 3 bases removed from V and 9 bases from J, the gap between germline ends came to 26 bases. CDR3 sequence: CASSFGVMRNLGLAQYF. CDR3 coding DNA: TGTGCCAGCAGCTTCGGGGTTATGAGAAATCTGGGCTTGGCCCAGTACTTC. Full variable domain (outside the CDR3, taken from reference TRBV7-3 and TRBJ2-5): GAGVSQTPSNKVTEKGKYVELRCDPISGHTALYWYRQSLGQGPEFLIYFQGTGAADDSGLPNDRFFAVRPEGSVSTLKIQRTERGDSAVYLCASSFGVMRNLGLAQYFGPGTRLLVL.

This clone was recorded once. The V call is TRBV18, the J call TRBJ1-1, with a possible D match to TRBD1 (6 bases). Germline assignment: CDR1 KGHSH and CDR2 LQKENI. The V end was cut by 0 bases, the J end by 6 bases, with 11 bases between. This CDR3 has 14 amino acids. The CDR3 sequence is CASSPPQGGSEAFF. DNA for the CDR3: TGTGCCAGCTCACCACCACAGGGAGGGTCTGAAGCTTTCTTT.

This chain links TRBV5-1 with TRBJ1-1; 7 nucleotides agree with TRBD1. The CDR3 loop spans 16 amino acids. V dropped 1 base and J dropped 0; count of bases not matched to a gene: 6. Germline CDR1 and CDR2: SGHRS and YFSETQ. CDR3 in amino acids: CASSLLGGTVNTEAFF. The CDR3 region has the DNA TGCGCCAGCAGCTTGTTAGGGGGCACGGTGAACACTGAAGCTTTCTTT.